This TCR beta chain was recovered during a study of blood T cell repertoires in COVID-19. About the study: PBMCs, B-cell-depleted T cells, or T cells were the source of the cDNA or gDNA that made up the material.

TCRdb's copy holds only in-frame clones and misses some; the assay was immunoSEQ multiplex PCR. The data hold 200,000 or so clones, with 70% to 90% observed a single time. CDR3 length equals 16 residues. After removal of 3 bases from V and 9 bases from J, the junction contained 8 bases not matched to a gene. Looked up from germline, CDR1 is SNHLY and CDR2 is FYNNEI. The chain uses TRBV2 and TRBJ2-1; 13 nucleotides line up with TRBD2. The source of this sequence is a woman aged 45-59 years with acute or convalescent COVID-19. Sequencing was carried out using peripheral blood. In DNA form, the CDR3 reads TGTGCCAGCAGTGAGTGGACTAGCGGGAGAGGCGGTGAGCAGTTCTTC. Translated: CASSEWTSGRGGEQFF.